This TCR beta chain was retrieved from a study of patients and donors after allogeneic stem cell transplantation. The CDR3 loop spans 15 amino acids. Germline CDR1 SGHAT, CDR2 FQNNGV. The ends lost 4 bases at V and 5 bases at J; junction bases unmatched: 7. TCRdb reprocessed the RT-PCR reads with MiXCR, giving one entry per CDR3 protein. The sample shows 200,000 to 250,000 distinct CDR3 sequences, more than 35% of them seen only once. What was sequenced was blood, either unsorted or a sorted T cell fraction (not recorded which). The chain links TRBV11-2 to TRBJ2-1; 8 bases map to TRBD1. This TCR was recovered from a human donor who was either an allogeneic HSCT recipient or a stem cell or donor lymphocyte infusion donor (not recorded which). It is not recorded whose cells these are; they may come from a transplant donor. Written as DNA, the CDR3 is TGTGCCAGCAGCTCGGGACAGGTTAGGAACAATGAGCAGTTCTTC. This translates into CASSSGQVRNNEQFF. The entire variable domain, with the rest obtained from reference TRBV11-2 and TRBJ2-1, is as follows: EAGVAQSPRYKIIEKRQSVAFWCNPISGHATLYWYQQILGQGPKLLIQFQNNGVVDDSQLPKDRFSAERLKGVDSTLKIQPAKLEDSAVYLCASSSGQVRNNEQFFGPGTRLTVL.